The 14 T cell receptor beta chains given below trace back to one sample, sequenced in a study of shared clonotypes between healthy human individuals. Clones were read by immunoSEQ multiplex PCR, and TCRdb kept only the in-frame ones, dropping some. The table has roughly 760,000 clones, about 74% seen once. Material for sequencing was memory CD4+ T cells sorted from blood. Subset meaning: CD45RA-negative fraction. Source of these receptors: a woman younger than 45 in good health.

This clone was seen more than once but under ten times. The rearrangement links TRBV7-2 to TRBJ1-2; D unclear. In germline, CDR1 is SGHTA, CDR2 FQGNSA. The CDR3 spans 13 residues. The V and J ends lost 5 bases and 8 bases respectively, with 15 bases between them. CDR3 protein: CASSHSGEDGYTF. CDR3 DNA sequence: TGTGCCAGCAGCCATTCCGGGGAAGACGGCTACACCTTC.

The chain uses TRBV19 and TRBJ2-1; D possibly corresponds to TRBD2 (5 bases). The CDR3 has 14 residues. Between the trimmed V and J ends, which lost 4 bases and 4 bases, there was a span of 11 bases. Germline assignment: CDR1 LNHDA and CDR2 SQIVND (reference sequence). For the CDR3, the DNA is TGTGCCAGTAGTAGAGGGATATTGTACAATGAGCAGTTCTTC. Its protein product is CASSRGILYNEQFF.

The rearrangement links TRBV11-2 to TRBJ1-5, with D tentatively TRBD1 (5 bases). Trimming left V 1 base short and J 5 bases short, with 15 bases between. The germline V gene has CDR1 SGHAT and CDR2 FQNNGV. The length of the CDR3 is 16 residues. The CDR3 DNA reads as TGTGCCAGCAGCTTAGGGCCGTCCAGGGAGTATCAGCCCCAGCATTTT. This encodes CASSLGPSREYQPQHF.

This clone was observed a single time. This chain connects TRBV6-1 to TRBJ2-7, with TRBD2 matching over 12 bases. Germline V gene sequence: CDR1 MNHNS, CDR2 SASEGT. Trimming removed 3 bases from V and 5 bases from J; junction bases left unmatched: 17. The CDR3 extends over 19 amino acids. CDR3 protein: CASSERFPSGRAELHEQYF. CDR3 sequence (DNA): TGTGCCAGCAGTGAGAGGTTTCCTAGCGGGAGGGCCGAGCTCCACGAGCAGTACTTC.

This chain connects TRBV2 to TRBJ2-3; tentatively, D is TRBD2 (6 bases). Germline V CDR1 and CDR2: SNHLY, FYNNEI. The CDR3 extends over 14 amino acids. The ends were cut back, 8 bases at V and 2 bases at J, with 14 bases in the middle. The CDR3 sequence: CASYPGLHTDTQYF. The CDR3 coding sequence is TGTGCCAGCTATCCTGGACTACACACAGATACGCAGTATTTT. The whole variable domain, remainder taken from reference TRBV2 and TRBJ2-3, is EPEVTQTPSHQVTQMGQEVILRCVPISNHLYFYWYRQILGQKVEFLVSFYNNEISEKSEIFDDQFSVERPDGSNFTLKIRSTKLEDSAMYFCASYPGLHTDTQYFGPGTRLTVL.

This clone was recorded once. The gene calls are TRBV19 and TRBJ2-7; D tentatively fits TRBD1 or TRBD2 (5 bases each). CDR3 size: 14 residues. Trimming cost V 3 bases and J 6 bases, with 15 bases left between them. The germline V gene has CDR1 LNHDA and CDR2 SQIVND (reference sequence). The CDR3 bases are TGTGCCAGTAGTATGACGGGACCGACGGGCGAGCAGTACTTC. Its protein is CASSMTGPTGEQYF.

The chain joins TRBV29-1 to TRBJ1-2; tentative D call: TRBD1 (5 bases). Germline assignment: CDR1 SQVTM and CDR2 ANQGSEA. The CDR3 has 13 amino acids. V was shortened by 4 bases and J by 3 bases, with 12 bases between the two germline ends. CDR3 coding DNA: TGCAGCGTTGGGTACAGGCAGCACTATGGCTACACCTTC. Protein product: CSVGYRQHYGYTF.

This sequence joins TRBV27 and TRBJ2-6, with D unresolved. V lost 1 base, J lost 2 bases, and 9 bases lay in between. This CDR3 has 16 amino acids. Germline assignment: CDR1 MNHEY and CDR2 SMNVEV (reference sequence). CDR3 nucleotides: TGTGCCAGCAGTTTATTAGCCCCAACTGGGGCCAACGTCCTGACTTTC. It is translated as CASSLLAPTGANVLTF. Variable domain in full (rest from reference TRBV27 and TRBJ2-6): EAQVTQNPRYLITVTGKKLTVTCSQNMNHEYMSWYRQDPGLGLRQIYYSMNVEVTDKGDVPEGYKVSRKEKRNFPLILESPSPNQTSLYFCASSLLAPTGANVLTFGAGSRLTVL.

This chain uses TRBV11-2 with TRBJ2-3; tentatively, D is TRBD1 or TRBD2 (5 bases each). V was cut by 1 base and J by 2 bases, with 13 bases left in between. Germline lookup yields CDR1 SGHAT and CDR2 FQNNGV. The CDR3 is 16 residues long. The CDR3 sequence is CASSLVLAGTTDTQYF. As DNA, the CDR3 is TGTGCCAGCAGCTTAGTTTTAGCTGGGACCACAGATACGCAGTATTTT.

The gene calls are TRBV10-3 and TRBJ2-1; TRBD2 matches 12 bases. This CDR3 has 17 amino acids. V shed 9 bases and J 1 base; nucleotides not matched to a gene: 10. Germline V lookup: CDR1 ENHRY, CDR2 SYGVKD. In DNA, the CDR3 is TGTGCCATTGGGACTAGCGGGCTACGCGGGTCCTACAATGAGCAGTTCTTC. Its protein product is CAIGTSGLRGSYNEQFF.

The gene calls are TRBV2 and TRBJ2-5; a possible D gene is TRBD2 (5 bases). Near its end, the DNA agrees better with TRBJ2-7, so the J call may be wrong. Germline V gene lookup returns CDR1 SNHLY and CDR2 FYNNEI. The CDR3 sequence is 13 residues long. CDR3 amino acids: CASGWEYSYEQYF. The CDR3 coding sequence is TGTGCCAGCGGGTGGGAGTACTCCTACGAGCAGTACTTC.

V usage is TRBV7-2 and J usage is TRBJ1-4; TRBD1 might be the D (5 bases). This CDR3 is built from 13 residues. Looked up from germline, CDR1 is SGHTA and CDR2 is FQGNSA. V lost 4 bases to trimming and J lost 8 bases, with 11 bases between them. Here the CDR3 reads CASSSGRAEKLFF. In DNA, the CDR3 is TGTGCCAGCAGCTCAGGGCGAGCCGAAAAACTGTTTTTT.

This clone turned up a few times. V and J are TRBV7-9 and TRBJ2-2; 8 bases align to TRBD1. This CDR3 spans 16 amino acids. V dropped 7 bases and J dropped 6; count of bases not matched to a gene: 13. Germline V gene data show CDR1 as SEHNR and CDR2 as FQNEAQ (reference sequence). This CDR3 reads CASNTRTGTGAGELFF. DNA for the CDR3: TGTGCCAGCAACACCCGGACAGGGACCGGCGCCGGGGAGCTGTTTTTT.

This sequence joins TRBV10-3 and TRBJ2-3; D may be TRBD1 (6 bases). Trimming removed 9 bases from V and 0 bases from J, with 19 bases in between. This CDR3 is 16 amino acids long. Germline V lookup: CDR1 ENHRY, CDR2 SYGVKD. This CDR3 is CAIAQPDSSSTDTQYF. CDR3 nucleotides: TGTGCCATTGCGCAACCGGACAGCTCTAGCACAGATACGCAGTATTTT.